This TCR beta chain was sequenced for a study of T cells in Graves' hyperthyroidism and ophthalmopathy. The trim removed 6 bases at V and 7 bases at J, leaving 5 bases unmatched. This CDR3 has 13 residues. Per germline, CDR1 LGHDT and CDR2 YNNKEL (reference sequence). Amplification of TCR beta CDR3 regions was performed using RNA transcripts as template. When the TCR CDR3 underwent first-round RT-PCR, the HTBI primer set was used. Each CDR3 protein gets one entry after TCRdb re-called the multiplex PCR reads with MiXCR. The sample includes hundreds of thousands of distinct CDR3 sequences, about 16% of them seen just once. Among the patients, aged 18 to 65, hyperthyroidism was newly diagnosed and had lasted under 2 months. Researchers barred patients who had uncontrolled infection, other autoimmune disease, pregnancy or lactation. An approximately 10 ml volume of fresh peripheral blood provided the PBMCs.

The specimen sequenced was blood. The chain uses TRBV3-1 and TRBJ2-2; TRBD2 aligns across 7 bases. This sequence originates from a woman younger than 45 with Graves' hyperthyroidism. CDR3 protein: CASRPSGNGELFF. CDR3 bases: TGTGCCAGCAGGCCTAGCGGTAACGGGGAGCTGTTTTTT.